Below, 29 T cell receptor beta chains from the same sample are listed, as sequenced in a study of blood T cell repertoires in COVID-19. Some clones are missing from TCRdb's copy, which holds only in-frame ones; the method was immunoSEQ multiplex PCR. The sample has around 62,000 clones; more than 80% are singletons. Sequenced: peripheral blood. The receptors were sampled from a man aged 60-69 years with acute or convalescent COVID-19.

The chain carries TRBV21-1 and TRBJ1-4; TRBD1 is the table's D call, not checked against the DNA. TRBV21-1 is given as a pseudogene. The CDR3 is 15 amino acids. The CDR3 DNA is TGTGCCAGCAGCAAAAGGGGACAGGGGCGTGAAAAACTGTTTTTT. This sequence encodes CASSKRGQGREKLFF.

This chain uses TRBV6-2 or TRBV6-3 with TRBJ1-1; weak D call: TRBD1 (5 bases). V was pared by 2 bases and J by 0 bases, with 10 bases between. The V gene's germline CDR1 is MNHEY and CDR2 SVGEGT. The CDR3 consists of 15 residues. The CDR3, as DNA: TGTGCCAGCAGTTACAGGTCAGGGATGAACACTGAAGCTTTCTTT. This sequence encodes CASSYRSGMNTEAFF.

A single count supports this clone. The V call is TRBV9, the J call TRBJ2-1; 7 bases are a match to TRBD2. The CDR3 totals 15 residues. The germline CDR1 and CDR2 sequences are SGDLS and YYNGEE. Germline trimming cut 0 bases from V and 5 bases from J; bases unmatched to any gene: 5. The CDR3 sequence is CASSVGGGSNNEQFF. The CDR3 DNA reads as TGTGCCAGCAGCGTAGGGGGAGGGAGCAACAATGAGCAGTTCTTC.

The V and J genes are TRBV4-1 and TRBJ2-3, with TRBD2 matching 7 bases. CDR1 is MGHRA and CDR2 is YSYEKL in the germline V gene. Trimming at V came to 0 bases and at J to 6 bases, leaving 9 bases not matched to a gene. The CDR3 runs 16 residues. CDR3 amino acids: CASSQETAGSRDTQYF. The CDR3 DNA follows: TGCGCCAGCAGCCAAGAAACAGCGGGAAGCCGGGATACGCAGTATTTT.

The genes are TRBV28 and TRBJ2-7; D not certain. The V end was cut by 6 bases, the J end by 4 bases, with 10 bases between. The CDR3 length is 12 residues. Germline lookup yields CDR1 MDHEN and CDR2 SYDVKM. The CDR3 sequence is CASSGFPYEQYF. The CDR3 DNA sequence: TGTGCCAGCAGCGGTTTCCCTTACGAGCAGTACTTC.

The V call is TRBV10-3, the J call TRBJ2-2; TRBD1 matches at 8 bases. This CDR3 comprises 14 residues. Germline assignment: CDR1 ENHRY and CDR2 SYGVKD. J was trimmed by 1 base and V by 6 bases; bases with no gene match: 1. CDR3 bases: TGTGCCATCAGAGGACAGGGGAACACCGGGGAGCTGTTTTTT. Its translation: CAIRGQGNTGELFF.

This clone came up a few times. This chain connects TRBV5-6 to TRBJ2-7; 8 nucleotides match TRBD1. V was clipped by 4 bases and J by 7 bases; unmatched bases: 7. The CDR3 extends over 13 amino acids. The germline CDR1 and CDR2 sequences are SGHDT and YYEEEE. CDR3 DNA sequence: TGTGCCAGCAGCGTCTGGACAGGGTATGAGCAGTACTTC. This encodes CASSVWTGYEQYF. Drawing the rest from reference TRBV5-6 and TRBJ2-7, the complete variable domain is DAGVTQSPTHLIKTRGQQVTLRCSPKSGHDTVSWYQQALGQGPQFIFQYYEEEERQRGNFPDRFSGHQFPNYSSELNVNALLLGDSALYLCASSVWTGYEQYFGPGTRLTVT.

The chain carries TRBV24-1 and TRBJ2-1, with 13 bases that match TRBD2. J lost 0 bases, V lost 5 bases, and 9 bases had no gene match. The CDR3 spans 19 residues. Germline V gene data show CDR1 as KGHDR and CDR2 as SFDVKD. The CDR3 DNA reads TGTGCCACCAGTGCAACCGGGACTAGCGGGGCTAGCTCCTACAATGAGCAGTTCTTC. This codes for CATSATGTSGASSYNEQFF.

In its sample, this clone was seen once. The rearrangement links TRBV28 to TRBJ2-1, with D possibly matching TRBD1 (5 bases). The CDR3 runs 14 residues. The V gene lost 1 base and the J gene lost 6 bases, with 10 bases spanning the gap. Looked up from germline, CDR1 is MDHEN and CDR2 is SYDVKM. CDR3 amino acids: CASSLYKGVNEQFF. The CDR3 nucleotides are TGTGCCAGCAGTTTATATAAAGGGGTCAATGAGCAGTTCTTC.

This clone came up a few times. CDR3 DNA: TGTGCCAGCAGCTCCATGACAGGGCTAGGCTATGGCTACACCTTC. Amino acids: CASSSMTGLGYGYTF. This chain links TRBV5-6 with TRBJ1-2, with 7 bases aligning to TRBD1. The CDR3 has 15 residues. CDR1 SGHDT and CDR2 YYEEEE come from the germline V gene. V lost 3 bases and J lost 4; bases outside the gene matches: 9.

The chain uses TRBV5-1 and TRBJ2-7; 12 bases agree with TRBD1. The CDR3 covers 15 residues. Germline values: CDR1 SGHRS, CDR2 YFSETQ. V trimming: 4 bases; J trimming: 5 bases; junction bases outside the gene matches: 7. This CDR3 is CASSLSGTGGNEQYF. The CDR3 nucleotides read TGCGCCAGCAGCCTATCCGGGACAGGGGGCAACGAGCAGTACTTC.

The gene calls are TRBV4-1 and TRBJ2-3; D is unresolved. CDR1 and CDR2 from the germline V gene are MGHRA and YSYEKL. The CDR3 sequence is 13 residues long. V was cut by 2 bases and J by 7 bases, with 10 bases left in between. This chain's CDR3 is CASSQLLLNTQYF. For the CDR3, the DNA is TGCGCCAGCAGCCAACTCCTCCTTAATACGCAGTATTTT.

The chain couples TRBV3-1 (or the pseudogene TRBV3-2) to TRBJ2-3; 8 bases align to TRBD1. Germline V gene sequence: CDR1 LGHDT, CDR2 YNNKEL (reference sequence). V shed 3 bases, J shed 5 bases, and the junction held 7 bases outside the gene matches. The CDR3 consists of 15 residues. The CDR3 coding sequence is TGTGCCAGCAGCCACAGGGGGCAAGTTGTAGATACGCAGTATTTT. Translation gives CASSHRGQVVDTQYF.

V and J are TRBV5-6 and TRBJ2-3; possible D gene TRBD1, 6 bases. Trimming pared 2 bases from V and 1 base from J, leaving 11 bases between. Looked up from germline, CDR1 is SGHDT and CDR2 is YYEEEE. The CDR3 spans 15 residues. The CDR3 sequence: CASSFRGRGTDTQYF. CDR3 nucleotide sequence: TGTGCCAGCAGCTTCAGGGGACGCGGCACAGATACGCAGTATTTT.

The chain combines TRBV23-1 with TRBJ2-1, with 7 nucleotides matching TRBD2. TRBV23-1 is treated as an ORF (open reading frame) with a function not yet certain. J lost 4 bases, V lost 4 bases, and 7 bases had no gene match. This CDR3 comprises 15 residues. The CDR3 sequence: CASSLIAGDYNEQFF. CDR3 coding DNA: TGCGCCAGCAGTCTGATCGCGGGGGATTACAATGAGCAGTTCTTC.

V usage is TRBV7-2 and J usage is TRBJ1-2; TRBD1 is a possible D gene (5 bases). The CDR3 is made up of 14 amino acids. Per germline, CDR1 SGHTA and CDR2 FQGNSA. V was cut by 5 bases and J by 0 bases, with 10 bases left in between. CDR3 sequence reads: CASSEDTANYGYTF. CDR3 coding DNA: TGTGCCAGCAGCGAGGACACAGCTAACTATGGCTACACCTTC.

The chain employs TRBV27 and TRBJ1-5; 8 bases agree with TRBD1. V lost 7 bases, J lost 7 bases, and 12 bases stayed unmatched. Germline V lookup: CDR1 MNHEY, CDR2 SMNVEV (reference sequence). This CDR3 spans 15 amino acids. The CDR3 DNA reads TGTGCCAGCAAAACATTCGACAGGGGCGGGCAGCCCCAGCATTTT. Translation gives CASKTFDRGGQPQHF.

The chain combines TRBV20-1 with TRBJ2-5; TRBD2 might be the D (6 bases). Germline CDR1 and CDR2: DFQATT and SNEGSKA (reference sequence). V dropped 4 bases and J dropped 3 bases, with 6 bases sitting between them. This CDR3 has 11 amino acids. The CDR3 loop reads CSATGEETQYF. CDR3 nucleotides: TGCAGTGCTACGGGGGAAGAGACCCAGTACTTC.

This chain connects TRBV27 to TRBJ1-5; tentative D call: TRBD1 (6 bases). V lost 5 bases to trimming and J lost 4 bases, with 9 bases between them. The germline gives CDR1 MNHEY, CDR2 SMNVEV (reference sequence). The CDR3 has 13 residues. CDR3 protein: CASSPDRNQPQHF. The CDR3, as DNA: TGTGCCAGCAGTCCGGACAGAAATCAGCCCCAGCATTTT.

This rearrangement joins TRBV10-3 to TRBJ2-3; 7 bases line up with TRBD1. Germline V gene sequence: CDR1 ENHRY, CDR2 SYGVKD. J lost 5 bases, V lost 6 bases, and 5 bases had no gene match. The CDR3 covers 13 residues. The CDR3 sequence: CAIRLQGRDTQYF. In nucleotides, the CDR3 is TGTGCCATCAGACTACAGGGGAGAGATACGCAGTATTTT.

In this sample, this clone turned up a few times. The rearrangement joins TRBV4-1 to TRBJ2-2, with 10 nucleotides matching TRBD2. Trimming at V came to 1 base and at J to 7 bases, leaving 9 bases not matched to a gene. Looked up from germline, CDR1 is MGHRA and CDR2 is YSYEKL. The CDR3 covers 17 residues. CDR3: CASSQGPLAGEVGELFF. DNA for the CDR3: TGCGCCAGCAGCCAAGGTCCCCTAGCGGGAGAGGTCGGGGAGCTGTTTTTT.

This clone was detected once. The genes are TRBV27 and TRBJ2-7; no firm D call. Trimming stripped 4 bases from V and 1 base from J, with 8 bases between. This CDR3 region has 13 residues. Per germline, CDR1 MNHEY and CDR2 SMNVEV (reference sequence). CDR3 DNA: TGTGCCAGCAGTTCGACTGCATCCTACGAGCAGTACTTC. Translation gives CASSSTASYEQYF.

In this sample, this clone turned up once. The V gene is TRBV25-1, the J gene TRBJ2-4, with unresolved D. Germline assignment: CDR1 MGHDK and CDR2 SYGVNS. CDR3 length: 14 residues. The V gene lost 5 bases and the J gene lost 8 bases, with 16 bases spanning the gap. The DNA of the CDR3 is TGTGCCAGCAGTCCCCGTCCAGCCACAGACATTCAGTACTTC. Protein: CASSPRPATDIQYF.

The chain carries TRBV6-6 and TRBJ2-3; possible D gene TRBD2, 6 bases. This CDR3 is 14 amino acids long. V was clipped by 8 bases and J by 3 bases, with 15 bases between them. The V gene's germline CDR1 is MNHNY and CDR2 SVGAGI (reference sequence). The CDR3 here is CASRGVAATDTQYF. CDR3 DNA: TGTGCCAGCCGAGGAGTAGCGGCGACAGATACGCAGTATTTT.

This clone was recorded only once. This sequence joins TRBV28 and TRBJ2-3, with 16 bases identical to TRBD2. The germline V gene has CDR1 MDHEN and CDR2 SYDVKM. The CDR3 runs to 18 residues. V lost 1 base to trimming and J lost 2 bases; unmatched junction nucleotides: 3. The CDR3 DNA sequence: TGTGCCAGCAGTTTATCCGGGACTAGCGGGAGGGACACAGATACGCAGTATTTT. It encodes CASSLSGTSGRDTDTQYF.

This sequence joins TRBV29-1 and TRBJ1-1; D may be TRBD1 (6 bases). Trimming took off 5 bases at V and 2 bases at J, with 15 bases between the two ends. Germline-derived CDR1 and CDR2 are SQVTM and ANQGSEA. CDR3 length: 14 amino acids. The CDR3 reads CSVHPGTTNTEAFF. CDR3 DNA: TGCAGCGTTCATCCCGGGACAACCAACACTGAAGCTTTCTTT.

The chain has TRBV7-6 and TRBJ2-7, with 8 bases identical to TRBD2. The CDR3 runs 16 residues. V dropped 5 bases and J dropped 3; count of bases not matched to a gene: 12. The V gene's germline CDR1 is SGHVS and CDR2 FNYEAQ. CDR3 sequence: CASSHRETSDDYEQYF. The CDR3 bases are TGTGCCAGCAGCCACCGCGAGACTAGCGACGACTACGAGCAGTACTTC. Supplemented by reference TRBV7-6 and TRBJ2-7, the full variable domain reads GAGVSQSPRYKVTKRGQDVALRCDPISGHVSLYWYRQALGQGPEFLTYFNYEAQQDKSGLPNDRFSAERPEGSISTLTIQRTEQRDSAMYRCASSHRETSDDYEQYFGPGTRLTVT.

J is TRBJ2-1 and V is TRBV28; TRBD2 matches at 8 bases. Germline CDR1 reads MDHEN; CDR2 reads SYDVKM. The CDR3 covers 15 residues. Trimming removed 11 bases from V and 3 bases from J; junction bases left unmatched: 12. CDR3 loop: CACWAGGSDYNEQFF. The CDR3 DNA reads as TGTGCCTGTTGGGCGGGAGGATCTGACTACAATGAGCAGTTCTTC. Complete variable domain (other parts from reference TRBV28 and TRBJ2-1): DVKVTQSSRYLVKRTGEKVFLECVQDMDHENMFWYRQDPGLGLRLIYFSYDVKMKEKGDIPEGYSVSREKKERFSLILESASTNQTSMYLCACWAGGSDYNEQFFGPGTRLTVL.

This clone was counted once. The gene calls are TRBV5-1 and TRBJ1-4; TRBD1 agrees at 9 bases. V shed 3 bases and J 8 bases; nucleotides not matched to a gene: 5. In germline, CDR1 is SGHRS, CDR2 YFSETQ. The CDR3 is 14 residues long. The CDR3 nucleotides read TGCGCCAGCAGCTCCTCGGGACAGGGAGAAAAACTGTTTTTT. This translates into CASSSSGQGEKLFF.